This TCR beta chain was sequenced during a study of cytomegalovirus exposure and HLA in healthy donors. Points from the study as a whole: Researchers catalogued 150 or so TCR beta chains as cytomegalovirus-associated.

A note on this clone: Antigen: not known.

The V end lost 1 base, the J end lost 5 bases, and 14 bases lay between the germline ends. The V gene's germline CDR1 is LGHNA and CDR2 YSLEER. The CDR3 is made up of 15 amino acids. Here immunoSEQ multiplex PCR was the method, and the copy in TCRdb shows in-frame clones only, minus some. The sample carries 100,000 to 120,000 clones, 70% to 90% recorded once. This receptor was identified in a woman in her twenties or thirties in good health and CMV-seropositive. The rearrangement joins TRBV4-3 to TRBJ1-2, with D possibly TRBD1 on 5 matching bases. The sample comprised PBMCs. This chain's CDR3 is CASSQAQGGLYGYTF. DNA of the CDR3: TGCGCCAGCAGCCAAGCCCAGGGAGGCCTATATGGCTACACCTTC.